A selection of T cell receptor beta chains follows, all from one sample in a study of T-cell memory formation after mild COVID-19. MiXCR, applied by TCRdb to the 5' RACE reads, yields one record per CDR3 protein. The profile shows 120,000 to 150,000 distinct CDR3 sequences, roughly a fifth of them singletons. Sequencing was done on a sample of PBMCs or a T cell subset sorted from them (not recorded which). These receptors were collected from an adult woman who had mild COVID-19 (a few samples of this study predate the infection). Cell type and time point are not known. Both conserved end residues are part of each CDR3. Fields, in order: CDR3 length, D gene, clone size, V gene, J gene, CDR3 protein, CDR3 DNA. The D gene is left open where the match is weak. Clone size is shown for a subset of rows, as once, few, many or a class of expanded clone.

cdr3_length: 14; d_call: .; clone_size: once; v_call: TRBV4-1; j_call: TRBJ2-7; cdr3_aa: CASSQEMMVDEQYF; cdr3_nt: TGCGCCAGCAGCCAAGAGATGATGGTGGATGAGCAGTACTTC
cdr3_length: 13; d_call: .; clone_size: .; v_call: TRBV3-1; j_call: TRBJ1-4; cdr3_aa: CASSQFQDEKLFF; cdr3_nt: TGTGCCAGCAGCCAATTCCAGGATGAAAAACTGTTTTTT
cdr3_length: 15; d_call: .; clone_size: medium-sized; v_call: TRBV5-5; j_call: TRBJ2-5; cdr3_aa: CASSTPGRSQETQYF; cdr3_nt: TGTGCCAGCAGTACCCCCGGGCGGTCCCAAGAGACCCAGTACTTC
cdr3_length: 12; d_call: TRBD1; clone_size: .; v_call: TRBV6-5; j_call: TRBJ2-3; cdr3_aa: CVSSSWTGPQYF; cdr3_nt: TGTGTCAGCAGTTCGTGGACAGGACCGCAGTATTTT
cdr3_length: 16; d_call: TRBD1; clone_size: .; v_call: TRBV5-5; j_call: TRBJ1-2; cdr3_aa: CASSLGGQAVNYGYTF; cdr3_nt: TGTGCCAGCAGCTTGGGGGGACAGGCCGTCAACTATGGCTACACCTTC
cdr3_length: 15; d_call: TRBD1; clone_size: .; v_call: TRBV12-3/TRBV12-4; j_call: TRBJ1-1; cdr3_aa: CASSLVPGGITEAFF; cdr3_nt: TGTGCCAGCAGTTTAGTACCAGGGGGCATCACTGAAGCTTTCTTT
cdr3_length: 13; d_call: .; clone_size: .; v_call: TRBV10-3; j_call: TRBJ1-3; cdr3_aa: CAIEHPSGNTIYF; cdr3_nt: TGTGCCATCGAACACCCCTCTGGAAACACCATATATTTT
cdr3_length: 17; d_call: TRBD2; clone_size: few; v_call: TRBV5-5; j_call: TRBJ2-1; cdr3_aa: CASSWIVGSGRVNEQFF; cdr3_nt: TGTGCCAGCAGCTGGATCGTGGGGAGCGGGAGAGTAAATGAGCAGTTCTTC
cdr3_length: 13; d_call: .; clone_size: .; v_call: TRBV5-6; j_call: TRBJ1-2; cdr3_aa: CASSLGRAYGYTF; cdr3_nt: TGTGCCAGCAGCTTGGGCAGGGCTTATGGCTACACCTTC
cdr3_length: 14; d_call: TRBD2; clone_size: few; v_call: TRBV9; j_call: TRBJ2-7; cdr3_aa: CASSVSGRNNEQYF; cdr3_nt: TGTGCCAGCAGCGTTAGCGGGAGGAACAACGAGCAGTACTTC
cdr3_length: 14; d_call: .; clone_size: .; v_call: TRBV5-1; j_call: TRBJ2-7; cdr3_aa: CASSLASGVGEQYF; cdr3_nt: TGCGCCAGCAGCTTGGCCAGCGGAGTGGGCGAGCAGTACTTC
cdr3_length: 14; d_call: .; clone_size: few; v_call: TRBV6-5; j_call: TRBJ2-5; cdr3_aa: CASSPRKPLETQYF; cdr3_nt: TGTGCCAGCAGTCCCCGGAAACCACTCGAGACCCAGTACTTC
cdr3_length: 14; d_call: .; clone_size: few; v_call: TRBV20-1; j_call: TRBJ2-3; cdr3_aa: CSALRVLSTDTQYF; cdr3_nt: TGCAGTGCCCTCCGAGTTCTGAGCACAGATACGCAGTATTTT
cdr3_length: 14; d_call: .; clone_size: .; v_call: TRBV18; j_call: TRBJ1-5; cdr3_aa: CASSPSARDQPQHF; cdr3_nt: TGTGCCAGCTCCCCCTCCGCCAGGGATCAGCCCCAGCATTTT
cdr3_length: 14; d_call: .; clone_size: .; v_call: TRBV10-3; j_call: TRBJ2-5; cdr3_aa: CAISPRQGEETQYF; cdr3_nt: TGTGCCATCAGCCCCCGGCAGGGCGAAGAGACCCAGTACTTC
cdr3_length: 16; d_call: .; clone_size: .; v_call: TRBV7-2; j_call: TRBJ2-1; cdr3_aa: CASSLVGGSSYNEQFF; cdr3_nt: TGTGCCAGCAGCTTAGTAGGAGGGAGCTCCTACAATGAGCAGTTCTTC
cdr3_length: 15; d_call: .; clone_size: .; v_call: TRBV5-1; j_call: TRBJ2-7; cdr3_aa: CASSLGPRGGYEQYF; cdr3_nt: TGCGCCAGCAGCTTGGGGCCCAGGGGGGGCTACGAGCAGTACTTC
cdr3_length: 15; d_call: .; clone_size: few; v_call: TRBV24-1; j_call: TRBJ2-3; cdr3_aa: CATSDPDGSADTQYF; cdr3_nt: TGTGCCACCAGTGATCCCGATGGAAGCGCAGATACGCAGTATTTT
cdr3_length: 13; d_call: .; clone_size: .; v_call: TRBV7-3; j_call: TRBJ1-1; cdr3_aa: CASSLTTRTEAFF; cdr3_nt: TGTGCCAGCAGCTTAACGACCAGAACTGAAGCTTTCTTT
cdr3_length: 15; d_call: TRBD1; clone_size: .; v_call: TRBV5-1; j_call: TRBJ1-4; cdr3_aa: CASSLGDRVTEKLFF; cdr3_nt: TGCGCCAGCAGCTTAGGAGACAGGGTGACTGAAAAACTGTTTTTT
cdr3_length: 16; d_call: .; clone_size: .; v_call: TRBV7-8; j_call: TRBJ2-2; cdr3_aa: CASSLGPGRNTGELFF; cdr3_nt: TGTGCCAGCAGCTTAGGCCCCGGGAGAAACACCGGGGAGCTGTTTTTT
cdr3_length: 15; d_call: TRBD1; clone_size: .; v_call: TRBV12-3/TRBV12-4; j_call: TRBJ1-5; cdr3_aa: CASSLARQGNQPQHF; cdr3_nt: TGTGCCAGCAGTTTAGCCCGACAGGGTAATCAGCCCCAGCATTTT
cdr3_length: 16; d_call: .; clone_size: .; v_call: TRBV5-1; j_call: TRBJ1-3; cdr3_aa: CASSSWDPGSGNTIYF; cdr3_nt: TGCGCCAGCAGCTCCTGGGACCCAGGGAGCGGAAACACCATATATTTT
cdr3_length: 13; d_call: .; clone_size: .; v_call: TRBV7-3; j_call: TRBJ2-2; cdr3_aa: CASSPGNTGELFF; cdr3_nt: TGTGCCAGCAGTCCTGGGAACACCGGGGAGCTGTTTTTT
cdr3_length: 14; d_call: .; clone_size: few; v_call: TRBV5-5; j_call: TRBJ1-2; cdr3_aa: CASSLDRSFGGYTF; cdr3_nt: TGTGCCAGCAGCTTGGACAGATCGTTCGGTGGCTACACCTTC
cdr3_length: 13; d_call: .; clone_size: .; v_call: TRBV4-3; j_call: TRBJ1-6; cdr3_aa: CASSQEGNSPLHF; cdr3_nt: TGCGCCAGCAGCCAAGAAGGGAATTCACCCCTCCACTTT